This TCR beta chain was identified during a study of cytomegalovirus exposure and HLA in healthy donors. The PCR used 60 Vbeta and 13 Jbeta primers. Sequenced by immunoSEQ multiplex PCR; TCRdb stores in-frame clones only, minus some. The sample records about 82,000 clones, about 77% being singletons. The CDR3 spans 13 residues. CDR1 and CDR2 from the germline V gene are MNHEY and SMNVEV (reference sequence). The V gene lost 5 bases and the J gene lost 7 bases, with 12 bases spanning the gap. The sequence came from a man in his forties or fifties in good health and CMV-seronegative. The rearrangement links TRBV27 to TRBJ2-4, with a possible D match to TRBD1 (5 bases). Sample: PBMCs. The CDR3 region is CASSKGLRNIQYF. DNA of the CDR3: TGTGCCAGCAGTAAGGGGCTAAGGAACATTCAGTACTTC.